These 13 T cell receptor beta chains originate from one sample sequenced in a study of blood T cell repertoires in COVID-19. Assay used: immunoSEQ multiplex PCR; TCRdb lists only in-frame clones, some missing. The sample has about 84,000 clones; about 95% are singletons. Sequencing input: peripheral blood. The receptors derive from a human donor with active COVID-19. The donor label of this sample is uncertain.

This chain joins TRBV28 and TRBJ1-5; D remains ambiguous. The V and J ends lost 5 bases and 8 bases respectively, with 10 bases between them. Germline V gene sequence: CDR1 MDHEN, CDR2 SYDVKM. This CDR3 is built from 12 residues. The CDR3 spells CASSIQFKPQHF. The CDR3 coding sequence is TGTGCCAGCAGTATACAGTTTAAGCCCCAGCATTTT.

For the CDR3, the DNA is TGTGCCAGCTCCAGGCAGAACAACTACGAGCAGTACTTC. Amino acids: CASSRQNNYEQYF. This chain uses TRBV6-5 with TRBJ2-7; D gene ambiguous. V lost 8 bases, J lost 3 bases, and 14 bases lay in between. Per the germline V gene, CDR1 is MNHEY and CDR2 is SVGAGI. This CDR3 region has 13 residues.

The chain has TRBV7-9 and TRBJ2-1; D may be TRBD1 (5 bases). Germline CDR1 is SEHNR and CDR2 is FQNEAQ (reference sequence). The V end was cut by 7 bases, the J end by 10 bases, with 26 bases between. This CDR3 is built from 16 residues. As DNA, the CDR3 is TGTGCCAGCACCCAAATGGGCCGGAACAGGCAGTACGAGCAGTTCTTC. This translates into CASTQMGRNRQYEQFF.

The chain carries TRBV6-2 or TRBV6-3 and TRBJ2-7; the match to TRBD2 covers 7 bases. Trimming cost V 6 bases and J 0 bases; bases outside gene matches: 14. The CDR3 extends over 17 amino acids. Germline CDR1 is MNHEY and CDR2 is SVGEGT. CDR3 sequence: CASSSMLAATLSYEQYF. CDR3 sequence (DNA): TGTGCCAGCAGCTCCATGCTAGCGGCTACCCTCTCCTACGAGCAGTACTTC.

This clone came up once. The rearrangement links TRBV5-1 to TRBJ1-3; D is possibly TRBD1 (5 bases). Germline-derived CDR1 and CDR2 are SGHRS and YFSETQ. V lost 0 bases, J lost 0 bases, and 13 bases lay in between. The CDR3 consists of 17 residues. DNA for the CDR3: TGCGCCAGCAGCTTGGTTGCAGGGCGACACTCTGGAAACACCATATATTTT. The encoded protein is CASSLVAGRHSGNTIYF. The whole variable domain, filled in from reference TRBV5-1 and TRBJ1-3, reads KAGVTQTPRYLIKTRGQQVTLSCSPISGHRSVSWYQQTPGQGLQFLFEYFSETQRNKGNFPGRFSGRQFSNSRSEMNVSTLELGDSALYLCASSLVAGRHSGNTIYFGEGSWLTVV.

This clone has just one count. The rearrangement links TRBV19 to TRBJ1-4; 9 nucleotides line up with TRBD1. J was trimmed by 8 bases and V by 5 bases; bases with no gene match: 9. From germline, CDR1 is LNHDA and CDR2 SQIVND (reference sequence). This CDR3 contains 15 residues. CDR3 nucleotides: TGTGCCAGTAGTTCACGGACAGGGGTGGACGAAAAACTGTTTTTT. Its protein product is CASSSRTGVDEKLFF.

The rearrangement joins TRBV29-1 to TRBJ1-2; D is unresolved. Trimming removed 6 bases from V and 6 bases from J, with 20 bases in between. In germline, CDR1 is SQVTM, CDR2 ANQGSEA. The CDR3 totals 14 residues. The CDR3 loop reads CSVEPLDITNGYTF. CDR3 nucleotide sequence: TGCAGCGTCGAACCGTTAGACATCACCAATGGCTACACCTTC.

The chain joins TRBV5-1 to TRBJ2-5; no firm D call. Trimming left V 3 bases short and J 4 bases short, with 13 bases between. This CDR3 region has 14 residues. CDR1 and CDR2 from the germline V gene are SGHRS and YFSETQ. The CDR3 loop is CASSSTGSPETQYF. In nucleotides, the CDR3 is TGCGCCAGCAGCTCGACTGGATCCCCAGAGACCCAGTACTTC.

V usage is TRBV28 and J usage is TRBJ2-6; 9 positions agree with TRBD1. The V and J ends lost 6 bases and 1 base, in that order; junction bases with no gene match: 7. Germline CDR1 is MDHEN and CDR2 is SYDVKM. This CDR3 is built from 17 residues. The CDR3 protein is CASRTGGGLSGANVLTF. In DNA form, the CDR3 reads TGTGCCAGCAGAACAGGGGGCGGACTATCTGGGGCCAACGTCCTGACTTTC.

The V call is TRBV9, the J call TRBJ2-3, with TRBD2 matching 10 bases. Trimming cost V 0 bases and J 6 bases; bases outside gene matches: 7. This CDR3 region has 16 residues. Per germline, CDR1 SGDLS and CDR2 YYNGEE. The CDR3 DNA reads as TGTGCCAGCAGCGTAGATTCTAGCGGGAGTCGGGATACGCAGTATTTT. This sequence encodes CASSVDSSGSRDTQYF.

The chain employs TRBV9 and TRBJ2-1; D is undetermined. Trimming removed 0 bases from V and 0 bases from J, with 10 bases in between. The CDR3 is made up of 16 amino acids. Germline V lookup: CDR1 SGDLS, CDR2 YYNGEE. CDR3 coding DNA: TGTGCCAGCAGCGTAGGTCTAGAGCGCTCCTACAATGAGCAGTTCTTC. It yields the protein CASSVGLERSYNEQFF.

V usage is TRBV6-2 or TRBV6-3 and J usage is TRBJ1-4; D gene ambiguous. CDR3 length: 16 residues. From germline, CDR1 is MNHEY and CDR2 SVGEGT. V was shortened by 4 bases and J by 1 base, with 13 bases between the two germline ends. The chain's CDR3 is CASSFMDGITNEKLFF. The CDR3 coding sequence is TGTGCCAGCAGTTTTATGGACGGGATAACTAATGAAAAACTGTTTTTT.

The rearrangement uses TRBV10-1 and TRBJ2-3; no reliable D call. The CDR3 runs to 14 residues. Per the germline V gene, CDR1 is WNHNN and CDR2 is SYGVQD (reference sequence). V lost 5 bases and J 0 bases, leaving 9 bases between the germline ends. The CDR3, as DNA: TGCGCCAGCAGTCCGTCCCCTAGCACAGATACGCAGTATTTT. Amino acid sequence: CASSPSPSTDTQYF.